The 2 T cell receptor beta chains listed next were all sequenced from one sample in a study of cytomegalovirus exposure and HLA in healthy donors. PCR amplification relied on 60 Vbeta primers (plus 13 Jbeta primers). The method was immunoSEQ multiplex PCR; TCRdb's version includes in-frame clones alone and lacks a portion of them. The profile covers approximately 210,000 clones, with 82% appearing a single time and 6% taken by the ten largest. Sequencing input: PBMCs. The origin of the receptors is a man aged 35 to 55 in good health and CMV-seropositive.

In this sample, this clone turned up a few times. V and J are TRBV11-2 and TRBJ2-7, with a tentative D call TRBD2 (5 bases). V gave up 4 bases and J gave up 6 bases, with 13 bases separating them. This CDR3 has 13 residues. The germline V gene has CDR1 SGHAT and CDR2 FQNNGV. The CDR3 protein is CASSYRLGSEQYF. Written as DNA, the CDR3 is TGTGCCAGCAGCTACCGACTGGGGAGCGAGCAGTACTTC.

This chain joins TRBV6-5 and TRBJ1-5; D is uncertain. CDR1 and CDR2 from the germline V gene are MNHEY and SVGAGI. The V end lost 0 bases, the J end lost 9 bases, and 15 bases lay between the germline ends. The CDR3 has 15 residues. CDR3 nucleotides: TGTGCCAGCAGTTACTCAAGGAGAGGCGGTCGGCCCCAGCATTTT. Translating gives CASSYSRRGGRPQHF.